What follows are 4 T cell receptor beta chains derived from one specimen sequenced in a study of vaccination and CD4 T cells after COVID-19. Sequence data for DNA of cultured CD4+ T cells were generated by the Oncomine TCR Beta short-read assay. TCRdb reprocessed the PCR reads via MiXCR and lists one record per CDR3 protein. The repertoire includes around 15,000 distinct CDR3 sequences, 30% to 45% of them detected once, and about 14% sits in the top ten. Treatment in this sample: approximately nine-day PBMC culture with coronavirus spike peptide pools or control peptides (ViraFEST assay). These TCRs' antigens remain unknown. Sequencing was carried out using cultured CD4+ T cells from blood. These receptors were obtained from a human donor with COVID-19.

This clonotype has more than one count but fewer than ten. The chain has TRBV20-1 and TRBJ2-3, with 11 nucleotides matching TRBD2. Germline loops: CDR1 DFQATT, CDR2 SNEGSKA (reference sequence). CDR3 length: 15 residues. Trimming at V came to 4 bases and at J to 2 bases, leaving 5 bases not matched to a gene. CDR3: CSATVAGGNTDTQYF. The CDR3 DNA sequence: TGCAGTGCTACTGTAGCGGGGGGGAACACAGATACGCAGTATTTT.

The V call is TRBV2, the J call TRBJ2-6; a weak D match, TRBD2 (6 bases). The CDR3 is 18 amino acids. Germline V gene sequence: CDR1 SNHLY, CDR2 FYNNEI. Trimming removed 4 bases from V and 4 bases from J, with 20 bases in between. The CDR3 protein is CASSAGVLGGSGANVLTF. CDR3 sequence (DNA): TGTGCCAGCAGTGCGGGGGTTCTAGGAGGGTCCGGGGCCAACGTCCTGACTTTC.

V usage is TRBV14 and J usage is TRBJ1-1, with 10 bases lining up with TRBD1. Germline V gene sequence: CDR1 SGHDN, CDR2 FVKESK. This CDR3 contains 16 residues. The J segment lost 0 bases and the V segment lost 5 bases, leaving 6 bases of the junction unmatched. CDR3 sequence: CASSGQGVTMNTEAFF. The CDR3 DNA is TGTGCCAGCAGCGGACAGGGGGTGACCATGAACACTGAAGCTTTCTTT.

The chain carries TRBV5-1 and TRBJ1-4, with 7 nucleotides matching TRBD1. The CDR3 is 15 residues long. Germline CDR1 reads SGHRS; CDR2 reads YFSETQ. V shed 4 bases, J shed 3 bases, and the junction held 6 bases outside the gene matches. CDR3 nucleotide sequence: TGCGCCAGCAGCATAGGGACAGTAGCTAATGAAAAACTGTTTTTT. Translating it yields CASSIGTVANEKLFF.